The present TCR beta chain was sequenced within a study of cytomegalovirus exposure and HLA in healthy donors. Study-wide findings and caveats: Fewer N-insertions (relative to the approximately 700-donor mean) were reportedly seen in an Asian-associated ancestry cluster in a later analysis.

Use of 60 Vbeta and 13 Jbeta primers characterized the PCR. Profiled with immunoSEQ multiplex PCR; TCRdb holds only in-frame clones, not every one. The table has about 160,000 clones, about 78% seen once. CDR3 length: 15 amino acids. The trim removed 1 base at V and 5 bases at J, leaving 4 bases unmatched. Germline CDR1 reads LGHNA; CDR2 reads YSLEER. To note about this clone: Its target is unknown.

The sequencing input was PBMCs. The chain has TRBV4-3 and TRBJ1-2; TRBD1 aligns across 10 bases. The TCR was taken from a male donor in good health and CMV-seronegative. DNA of the CDR3: TGCGCCAGCAGCCAAGGACAGGGGGCAGGGTATGGCTACACCTTC. Its protein product is CASSQGQGAGYGYTF.